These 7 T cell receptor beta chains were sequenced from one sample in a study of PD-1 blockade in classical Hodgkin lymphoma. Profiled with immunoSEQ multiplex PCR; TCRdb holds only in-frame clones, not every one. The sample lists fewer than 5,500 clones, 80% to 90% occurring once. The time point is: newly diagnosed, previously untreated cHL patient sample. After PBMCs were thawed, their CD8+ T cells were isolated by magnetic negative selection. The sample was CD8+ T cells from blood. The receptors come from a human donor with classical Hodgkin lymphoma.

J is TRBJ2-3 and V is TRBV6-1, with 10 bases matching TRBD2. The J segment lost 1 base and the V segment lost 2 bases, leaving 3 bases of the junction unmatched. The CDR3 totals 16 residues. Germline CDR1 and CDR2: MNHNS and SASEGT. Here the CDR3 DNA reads TGTGCCAGCAGTGAACTAGCGGGAGAGGGCACAGATACGCAGTATTTT. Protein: CASSELAGEGTDTQYF.

DNA for the CDR3: TGCAGCGTTGACGGGGGCCCGAGTTTGAATGGCTACACCTTC. It codes for CSVDGGPSLNGYTF. This sequence joins TRBV29-1 and TRBJ1-2, with D tentatively TRBD1 (6 bases). The V end lost 3 bases, the J end lost 6 bases, and 17 bases lay between the germline ends. Germline assignment: CDR1 SQVTM and CDR2 ANQGSEA. The CDR3 extends over 14 amino acids.

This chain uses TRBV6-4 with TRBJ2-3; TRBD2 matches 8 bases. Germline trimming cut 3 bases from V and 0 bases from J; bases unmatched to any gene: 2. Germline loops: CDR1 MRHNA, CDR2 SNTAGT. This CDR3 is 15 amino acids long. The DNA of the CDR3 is TGTGCCAGCAGTGAGGCTAGCGGGAGCACAGATACGCAGTATTTT. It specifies CASSEASGSTDTQYF.

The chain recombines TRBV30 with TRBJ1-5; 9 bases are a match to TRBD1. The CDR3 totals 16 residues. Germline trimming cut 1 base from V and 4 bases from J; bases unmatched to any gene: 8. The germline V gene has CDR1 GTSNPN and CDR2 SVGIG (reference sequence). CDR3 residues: CAWSGTGVSGNQPQHF. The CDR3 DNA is TGTGCCTGGAGTGGGACAGGGGTATCAGGAAATCAGCCCCAGCATTTT.

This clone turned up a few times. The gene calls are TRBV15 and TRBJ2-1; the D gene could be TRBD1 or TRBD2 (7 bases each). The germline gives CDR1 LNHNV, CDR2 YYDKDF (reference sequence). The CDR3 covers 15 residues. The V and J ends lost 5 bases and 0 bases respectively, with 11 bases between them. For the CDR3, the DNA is TGTGCCACCAGCGGGGGGGACAGCTCCTACAATGAGCAGTTCTTC. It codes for CATSGGDSSYNEQFF.

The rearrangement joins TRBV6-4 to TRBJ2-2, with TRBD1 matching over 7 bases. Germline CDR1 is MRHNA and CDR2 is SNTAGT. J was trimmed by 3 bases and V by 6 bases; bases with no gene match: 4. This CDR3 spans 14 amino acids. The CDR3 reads CASRGDRDTGELFF. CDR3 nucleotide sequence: TGTGCCAGCAGGGGAGACAGGGACACCGGGGAGCTGTTTTTT.

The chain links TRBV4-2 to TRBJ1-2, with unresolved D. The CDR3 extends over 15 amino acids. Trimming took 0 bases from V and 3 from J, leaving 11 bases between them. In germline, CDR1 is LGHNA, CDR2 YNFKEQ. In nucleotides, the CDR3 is TGTGCCAGCAGCCAAGATTTGTCAGGATACTATGGCTACACCTTC. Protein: CASSQDLSGYYGYTF.